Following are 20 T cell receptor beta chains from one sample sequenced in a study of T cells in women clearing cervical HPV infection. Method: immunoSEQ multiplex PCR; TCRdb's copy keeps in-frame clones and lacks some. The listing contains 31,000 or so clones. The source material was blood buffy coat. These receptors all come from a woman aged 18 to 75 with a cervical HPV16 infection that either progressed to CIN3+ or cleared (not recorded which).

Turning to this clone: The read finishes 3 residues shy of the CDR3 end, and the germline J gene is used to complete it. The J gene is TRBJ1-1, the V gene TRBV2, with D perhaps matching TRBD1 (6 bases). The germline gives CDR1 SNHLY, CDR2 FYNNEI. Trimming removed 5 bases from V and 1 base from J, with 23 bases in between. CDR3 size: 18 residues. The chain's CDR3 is CASSLGQGPPTKNTEAFF. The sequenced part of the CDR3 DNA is TGTGCCAGCAGTTTGGGCCAGGGGCCACCGACCAAGAACACTGAA.

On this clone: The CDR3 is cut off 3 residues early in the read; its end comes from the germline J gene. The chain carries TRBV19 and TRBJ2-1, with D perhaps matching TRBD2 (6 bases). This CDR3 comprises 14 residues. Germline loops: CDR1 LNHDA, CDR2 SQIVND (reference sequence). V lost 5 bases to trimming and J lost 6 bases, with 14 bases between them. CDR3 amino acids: CASSPRGKGNEQFF. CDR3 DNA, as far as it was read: TGTGCCAGTAGTCCCCGCGGGAAGGGCAATGAG.

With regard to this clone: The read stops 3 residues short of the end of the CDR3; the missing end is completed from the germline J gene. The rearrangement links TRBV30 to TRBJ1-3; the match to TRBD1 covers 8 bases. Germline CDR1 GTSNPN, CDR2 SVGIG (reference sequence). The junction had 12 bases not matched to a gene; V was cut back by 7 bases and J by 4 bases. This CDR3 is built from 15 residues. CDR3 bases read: TGTGCCTCCCGCACGGACAGGGCGAACGGAAACACC. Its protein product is CASRTDRANGNT. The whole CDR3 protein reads CASRTDRANGNTIYF.

CDR3 residues: CASSRTARVYGYTF. The sequenced CDR3 bases are TGTGCCAGCAGCCGGACCGCCAGGGTCTATGGC. The gene calls are TRBV14 and TRBJ1-2; a weak D match, TRBD1 (5 bases). From the germline J gene comes the end of the CDR3, since the read stops 3 residues before it. The CDR3 has 14 residues. V lost 4 bases, J lost 4 bases, and 13 bases lay in between. Germline V CDR1 and CDR2: SGHDN, FVKESK.

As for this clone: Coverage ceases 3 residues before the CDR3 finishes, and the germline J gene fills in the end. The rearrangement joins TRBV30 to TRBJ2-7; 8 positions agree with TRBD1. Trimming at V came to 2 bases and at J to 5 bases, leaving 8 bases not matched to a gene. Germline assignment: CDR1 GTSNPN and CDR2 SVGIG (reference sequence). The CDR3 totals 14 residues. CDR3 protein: CAWSLDRAPNEQYF. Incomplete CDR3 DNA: TGTGCCTGGAGTCTGGACAGGGCTCCAAACGAG.

Incomplete CDR3 DNA: TGCGCCAGCAGCTTGTATGGTGAGAGCATGAACACTGAA. It is translated as CASSLYGESMNTE. The complete CDR3 protein is CASSLYGESMNTEAFF. This chain uses TRBV5-1 with TRBJ1-1; no firm D call. The read falls 3 residues short of the CDR3 end, and the missing part is taken from the germline J gene. V lost 1 base and J 0 bases, leaving 13 bases between the germline ends. The CDR3 covers 16 residues. Germline V gene data show CDR1 as SGHRS and CDR2 as YFSETQ.

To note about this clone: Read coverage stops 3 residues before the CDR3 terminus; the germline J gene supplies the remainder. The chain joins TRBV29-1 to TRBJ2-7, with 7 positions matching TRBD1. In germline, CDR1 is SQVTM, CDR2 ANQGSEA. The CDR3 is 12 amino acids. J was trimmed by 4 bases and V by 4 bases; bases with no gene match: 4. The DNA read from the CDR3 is TGCAGCGTTGCTCCGACAGGGTACGAG. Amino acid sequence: CSVAPTGYE. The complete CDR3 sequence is CSVAPTGYEQYF.

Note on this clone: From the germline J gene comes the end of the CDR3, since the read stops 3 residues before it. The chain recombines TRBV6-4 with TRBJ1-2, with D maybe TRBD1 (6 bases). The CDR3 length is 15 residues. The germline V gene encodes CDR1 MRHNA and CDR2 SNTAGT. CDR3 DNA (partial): TGTGCCAGCGGGTCTGGCGGGGGGGACACAGATACC. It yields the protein CASGSGGGDTDT. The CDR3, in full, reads CASGSGGGDTDTYTF.

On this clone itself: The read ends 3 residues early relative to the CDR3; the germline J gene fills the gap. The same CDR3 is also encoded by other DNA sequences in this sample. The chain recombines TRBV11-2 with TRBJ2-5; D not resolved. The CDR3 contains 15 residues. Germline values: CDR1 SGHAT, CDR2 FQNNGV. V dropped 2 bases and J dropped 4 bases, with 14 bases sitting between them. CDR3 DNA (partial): TGTGCCAGCAGCTTACAGGATTTGGATGGAGAGACC. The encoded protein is CASSLQDLDGET. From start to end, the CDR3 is CASSLQDLDGETQYF.

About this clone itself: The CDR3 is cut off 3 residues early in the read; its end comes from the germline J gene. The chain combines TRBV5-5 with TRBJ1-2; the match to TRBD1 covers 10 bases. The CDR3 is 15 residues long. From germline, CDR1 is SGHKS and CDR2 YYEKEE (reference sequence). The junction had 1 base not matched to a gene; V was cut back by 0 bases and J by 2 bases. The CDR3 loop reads CASSLGDRGNYGYTF. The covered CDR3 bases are TGTGCCAGCAGCTTGGGGGACAGGGGCAACTATGGC.

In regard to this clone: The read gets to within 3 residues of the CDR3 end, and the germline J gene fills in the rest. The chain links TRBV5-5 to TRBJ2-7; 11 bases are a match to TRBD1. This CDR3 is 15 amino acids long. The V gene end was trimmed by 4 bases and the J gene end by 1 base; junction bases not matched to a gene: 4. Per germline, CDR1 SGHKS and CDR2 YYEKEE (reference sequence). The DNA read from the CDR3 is TGTGCCAGCAGCGGCGGGACAGGGGGATCCTACGAG. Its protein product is CASSGGTGGSYE. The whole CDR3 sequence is CASSGGTGGSYEQYF.

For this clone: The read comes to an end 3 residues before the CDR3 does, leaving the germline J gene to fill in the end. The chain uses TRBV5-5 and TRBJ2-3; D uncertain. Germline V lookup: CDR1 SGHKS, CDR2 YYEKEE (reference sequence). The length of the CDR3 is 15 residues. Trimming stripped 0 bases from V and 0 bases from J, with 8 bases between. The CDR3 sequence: CASSLAETSTDTQYF. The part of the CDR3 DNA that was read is TGTGCCAGCAGCTTGGCCGAGACTAGCACAGATACG.

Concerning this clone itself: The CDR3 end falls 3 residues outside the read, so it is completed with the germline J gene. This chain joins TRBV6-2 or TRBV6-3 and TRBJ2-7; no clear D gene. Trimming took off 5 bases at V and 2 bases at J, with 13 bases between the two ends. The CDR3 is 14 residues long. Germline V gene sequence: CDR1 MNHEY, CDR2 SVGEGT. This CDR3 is CASSGDFPPYEQYF. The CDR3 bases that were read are TGTGCCAGCAGTGGAGACTTCCCTCCCTACGAG.

CDR3 sequence: CASGTQGKVFNEKLFF. The CDR3 bases that were read are TGTGCCAGCGGAACACAGGGGAAAGTTTTTAATGAAAAA. The V and J genes are TRBV13 and TRBJ1-4, with 7 nucleotides matching TRBD1. The CDR3 goes on 3 residues after the read ends, and that part is filled in from the germline J gene. The trim removed 8 bases at V and 4 bases at J, leaving 13 bases unmatched. From germline, CDR1 is PRHDT and CDR2 FYEKMQ (reference sequence). This CDR3 comprises 16 residues.

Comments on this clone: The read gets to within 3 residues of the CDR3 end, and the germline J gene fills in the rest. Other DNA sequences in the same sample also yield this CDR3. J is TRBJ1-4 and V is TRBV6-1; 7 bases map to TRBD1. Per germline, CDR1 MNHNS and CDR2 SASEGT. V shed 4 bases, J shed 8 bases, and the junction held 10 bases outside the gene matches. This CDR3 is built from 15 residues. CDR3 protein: CASSGGQVLGEKLFF. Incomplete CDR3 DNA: TGTGCCAGCAGTGGCGGACAGGTTCTAGGAGAAAAA.

The DNA read from the CDR3 is TGTGCCAGCAGCTCCCTATTCAATTCACCC. It translates to CASSSLFNSP. In full, the CDR3 is CASSSLFNSPLHF. The J gene is TRBJ1-6, the V gene TRBV7-2; D remains unclear. The read finishes 3 residues shy of the CDR3 end, and the germline J gene is used to complete it. Trimming left V 4 bases short and J 7 bases short, with 8 bases between. Germline V CDR1 and CDR2: SGHTA, FQGNSA. The CDR3 length is 13 residues.

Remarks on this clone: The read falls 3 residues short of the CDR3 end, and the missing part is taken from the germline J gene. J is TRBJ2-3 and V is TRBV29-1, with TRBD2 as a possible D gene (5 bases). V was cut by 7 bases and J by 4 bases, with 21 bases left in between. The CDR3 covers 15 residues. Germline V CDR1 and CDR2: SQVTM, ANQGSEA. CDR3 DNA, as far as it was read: TGCAGCGCGGGGTCTGGGTTCTCCCTGGCAGATACG. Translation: CSAGSGFSLADT. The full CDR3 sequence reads CSAGSGFSLADTQYF.

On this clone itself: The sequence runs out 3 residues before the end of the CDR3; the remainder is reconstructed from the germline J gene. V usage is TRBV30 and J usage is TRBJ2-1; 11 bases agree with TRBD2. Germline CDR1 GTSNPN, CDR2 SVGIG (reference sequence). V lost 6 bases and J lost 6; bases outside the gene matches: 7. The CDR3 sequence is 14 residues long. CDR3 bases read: TGTGCCTGCTCCCAGGGACTAGCGGCCAATGAG. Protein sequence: CACSQGLAANE. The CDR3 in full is CACSQGLAANEQFF.

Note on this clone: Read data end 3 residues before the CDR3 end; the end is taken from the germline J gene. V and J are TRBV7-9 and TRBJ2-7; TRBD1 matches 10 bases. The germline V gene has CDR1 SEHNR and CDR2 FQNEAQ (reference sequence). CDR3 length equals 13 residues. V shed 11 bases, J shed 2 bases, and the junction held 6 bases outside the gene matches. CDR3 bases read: TGTGCCGGCACGGGACAGGGGACCTACGAG. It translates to CAGTGQGTYE. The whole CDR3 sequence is CAGTGQGTYEQYF.

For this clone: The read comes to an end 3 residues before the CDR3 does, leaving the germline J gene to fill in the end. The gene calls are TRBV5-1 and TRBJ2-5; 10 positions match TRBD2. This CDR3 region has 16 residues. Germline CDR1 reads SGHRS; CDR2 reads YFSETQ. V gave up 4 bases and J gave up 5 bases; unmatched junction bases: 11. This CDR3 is CASSPGGAGGRETQYF. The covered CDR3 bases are TGCGCCAGCAGCCCCGGTGGAGCGGGGGGGCGGGAGACC.